The following is a T cell receptor beta chain sequence with its context. The clone's antigen remains unknown. One junction end does not reproduce the germline sequence, and a read error may be involved. The sample comes from a study of blood T cells in healthy people across ages (dated by TCRdb to between 2014 and 2016). A note on the overall study: In model experiments, roughly one uniquely barcoded TCR beta cDNA molecule per two T cells was captured by template switching. To track age-related changes in TCR beta repertoire diversity, the study relied on deep sequencing normalized with unique cDNA molecular identifiers. Four age groups were formed from the donors: young (average approximately 15 years), middle-aged (more than 35), aged (approximately 60) and long-lived (roughly 81). To avoid experimental bias, donors of different ages were randomly spread across the sequencing lanes. Using the same blood draw, the study looked at two additional independent replicas of 1 million unique cDNA reads for two donors, one aged 18 to 30 and the other aged 80 or older.

The library was made by 5' RACE. Sequencing instrument: Illumina HiSeq 2500. A second 7 to 11 cycle PCR used a sample-barcoded 5' primer and a J-beta primer mix. A template-switch 5' adaptor carrying 12 random nucleotides introduced a unique molecular identifier onto each TCR beta cDNA molecule. Each sample yielded at least 3 million CDR3-containing paired-end reads. First-strand cDNA was synthesized from all RNA with the Mint cDNA synthesis kit, primed by a TRBC-specific oligonucleotide. After uracil-DNA glycosylase treatment, a first 18-cycle PCR used universal primers M1SS and BC2_uni_R on all cDNA. Processing in the source paper ran as follows. For normalization, 1 million high-quality reads, each with a distinct molecular identifier, were randomly selected from each sample. Instead of being binned into consensus sequences, reads with shared molecular identifiers were discarded. MiTCR, run with a Q25 quality threshold and the strictest error-elimination algorithm, handled CDR3 identification, clonotype clustering and error correction. Lower-bound total TCR beta diversity was estimated with a nonparametric unseen species model using Euler transformation. The raw public data were reprocessed by TCRdb itself: fastp quality trimming at Q25, MiXCR clonotype calling, in-frame beta chains only. For every CDR3 protein sequence, its rows merge into one entry that carries the most common genes and DNA. The V and J calls come from TCRdb's annotation, not from the publication. Counted in this sample were hundreds of thousands of distinct CDR3 sequences; 58% of them appeared once. About 20% of the sample is taken by the ten largest.

Systemically healthy Caucasian individuals from Russia, over 30 in total and aged about 6 to 90 years, were included as donors. Roughly 10 milliliters of peripheral blood were drawn from each donor into EDTA-treated Vacutainer tubes. PBMCs were isolated by Ficoll-Paque density-gradient centrifugation, with at least 7 million obtained per sample. Trizol reagent was used to extract total RNA from PBMCs, with at least 5.5 micrograms per sample. For every donor, flow cytometry on a PBMC aliquot measured the percentage of naive CD45RAhigh/CD27high T cells. General conclusions and limits of the study: Estimates of total diversity based on one million sequenced T cells were considered lower bounds and underestimates. The long-lived group showed more naive CD4+ T cells, fewer expanded clones and increased TCR diversity than the aged group, suggesting age selection. Because the CMV infection status of the donors was unknown, age-related changes in expanded clonotypes may potentially have been confounded. A strong correlation was found between observed TCR beta diversity and the percentage of naive T cells measured by flow cytometry. As age increased, observed TCR beta diversity per million T cells dropped in a roughly linear way, and a significant reduction was already evident by age 40. Because profiling used bulk unsorted PBMCs, naive and antigen-experienced compartments could not be compared conclusively.

Spanning cysteine to phenylalanine, the CDR3 consists of 15 amino acids. CDR3 DNA only is kept here, 45 bases in frame from base 1. Reading the germline V gene (reference sequence) gives CDR1 SEHNR and CDR2 FQNEAQ. Recombination connected TRBV7-9 to TRBJ2-1; TRBD1 fits 9 bases in the junction. The source material was blood. The TCR sequence derives from a man younger than 45 in good health. The bases are TGTGCCAGCAGCTCGACAGGGGGGTCCTACAAGGAGCAGTTCTTC. It is translated as CASSSTGGSYKEQFF.